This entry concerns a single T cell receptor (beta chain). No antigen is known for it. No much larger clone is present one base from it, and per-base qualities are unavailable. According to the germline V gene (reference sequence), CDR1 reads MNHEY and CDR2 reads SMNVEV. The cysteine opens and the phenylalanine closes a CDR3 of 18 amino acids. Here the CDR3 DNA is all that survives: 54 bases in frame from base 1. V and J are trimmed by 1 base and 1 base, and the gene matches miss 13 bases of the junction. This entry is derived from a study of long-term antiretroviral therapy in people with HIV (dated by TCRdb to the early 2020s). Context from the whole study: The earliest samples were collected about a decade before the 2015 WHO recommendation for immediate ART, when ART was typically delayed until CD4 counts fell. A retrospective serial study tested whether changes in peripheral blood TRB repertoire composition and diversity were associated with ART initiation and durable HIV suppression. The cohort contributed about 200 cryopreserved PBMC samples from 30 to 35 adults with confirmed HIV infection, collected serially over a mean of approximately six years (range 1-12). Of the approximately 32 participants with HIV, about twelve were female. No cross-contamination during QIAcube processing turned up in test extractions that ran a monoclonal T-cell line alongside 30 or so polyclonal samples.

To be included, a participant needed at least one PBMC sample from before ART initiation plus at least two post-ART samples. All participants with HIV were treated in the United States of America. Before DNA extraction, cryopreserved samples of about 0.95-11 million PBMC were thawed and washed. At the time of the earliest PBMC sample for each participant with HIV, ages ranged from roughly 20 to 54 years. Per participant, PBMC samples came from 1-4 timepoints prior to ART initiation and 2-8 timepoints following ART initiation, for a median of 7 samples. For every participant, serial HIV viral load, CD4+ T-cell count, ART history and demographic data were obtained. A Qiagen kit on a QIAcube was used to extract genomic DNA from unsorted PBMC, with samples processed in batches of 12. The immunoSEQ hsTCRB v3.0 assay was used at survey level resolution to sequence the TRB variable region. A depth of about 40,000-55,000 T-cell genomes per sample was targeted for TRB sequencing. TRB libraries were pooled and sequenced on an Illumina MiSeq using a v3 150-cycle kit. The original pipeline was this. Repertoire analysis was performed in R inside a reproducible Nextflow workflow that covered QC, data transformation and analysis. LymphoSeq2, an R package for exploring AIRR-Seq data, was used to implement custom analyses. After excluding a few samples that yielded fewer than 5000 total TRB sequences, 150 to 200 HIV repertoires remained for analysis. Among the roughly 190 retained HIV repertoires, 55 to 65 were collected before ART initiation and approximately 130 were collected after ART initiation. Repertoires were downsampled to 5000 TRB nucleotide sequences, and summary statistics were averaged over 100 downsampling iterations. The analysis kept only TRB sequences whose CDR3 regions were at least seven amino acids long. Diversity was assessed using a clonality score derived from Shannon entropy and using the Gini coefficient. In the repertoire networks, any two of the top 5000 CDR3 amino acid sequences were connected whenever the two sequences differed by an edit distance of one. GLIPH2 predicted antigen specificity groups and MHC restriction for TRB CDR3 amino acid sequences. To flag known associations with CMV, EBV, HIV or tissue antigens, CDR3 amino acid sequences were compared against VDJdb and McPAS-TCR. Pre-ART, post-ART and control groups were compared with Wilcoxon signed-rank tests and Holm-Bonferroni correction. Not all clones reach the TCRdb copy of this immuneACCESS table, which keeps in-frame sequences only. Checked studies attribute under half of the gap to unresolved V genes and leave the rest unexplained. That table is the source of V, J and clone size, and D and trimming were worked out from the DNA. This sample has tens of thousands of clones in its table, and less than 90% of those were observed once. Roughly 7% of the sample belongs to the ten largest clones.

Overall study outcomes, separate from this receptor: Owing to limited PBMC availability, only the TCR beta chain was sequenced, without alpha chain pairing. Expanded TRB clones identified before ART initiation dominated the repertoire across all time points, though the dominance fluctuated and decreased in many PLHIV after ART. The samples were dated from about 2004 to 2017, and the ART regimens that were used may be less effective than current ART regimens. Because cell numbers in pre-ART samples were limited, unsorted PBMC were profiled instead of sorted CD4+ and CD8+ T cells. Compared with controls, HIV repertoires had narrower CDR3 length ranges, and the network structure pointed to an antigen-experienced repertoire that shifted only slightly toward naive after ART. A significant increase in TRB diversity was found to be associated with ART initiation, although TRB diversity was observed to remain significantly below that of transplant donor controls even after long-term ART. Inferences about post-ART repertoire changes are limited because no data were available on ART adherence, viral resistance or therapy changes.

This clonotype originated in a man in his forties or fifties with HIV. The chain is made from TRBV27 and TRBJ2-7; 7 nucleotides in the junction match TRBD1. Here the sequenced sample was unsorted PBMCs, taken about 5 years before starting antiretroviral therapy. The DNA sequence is TGTGCCAGCAGTTTATTCTCGCCGACAGGGTATAGGTCCTACGAGCAGTACTTC. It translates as CASSLFSPTGYRSYEQYF.